These 25 T cell receptor beta chains were sequenced from one sample in a study of blood T cells in healthy people across ages. Alongside a J-beta primer mix, a sample-barcoded 5' primer served in a second PCR lasting about 7 to 12 cycles. TCRdb reprocessed the 5' RACE reads with MiXCR, giving one entry per CDR3 protein. The repertoire includes 1.5 million to 2 million distinct CDR3 sequences, 28% of them detected once, and 6.5% to 8.5% sits in the top ten. The sequenced sample consisted of blood. These receptors came from a woman in her twenties or thirties in good health.

This clonotype has a single count. A much larger clone sits a single nucleotide away, making a read error possible. The rearrangement links TRBV9 to TRBJ2-7, with no clear D. This CDR3 has 15 residues. V lost 0 bases to trimming and J lost 6 bases, with 16 bases between them. Germline V gives CDR1 SGDLS, CDR2 YYNGEE. CDR3 coding DNA: TGTGCCAGCAGCGTAGCTCAGGCAGGAGACTGCGAGCAGTACTTC. This encodes CASSVAQAGDCEQYF.

With regard to this clonotype: Just one base apart from a much larger clone, this may be a read error. The chain has TRBV6-6 and TRBJ2-7; TRBD1 matches 8 bases. J lost 3 bases, V lost 4 bases, and 5 bases had no gene match. The germline V gene encodes CDR1 MNHNY and CDR2 SVGAGI (reference sequence). This CDR3 is 14 amino acids long. CDR3 DNA sequence: TGTGCCAGCAGTTTTACCGGGACAGGCTACGAGCAGTACTTC. Protein sequence: CASSFTGTGYEQYF.

This clonotype was detected only a few times. This sequence joins TRBV20-1 and TRBJ1-1; D is uncertain. CDR1 and CDR2 from the germline V gene are DFQATT and SNEGSKA (reference sequence). Trimming pared 0 bases from V and 6 bases from J, leaving 11 bases between. CDR3 length: 13 amino acids. CDR3 sequence (DNA): TGCAGTGCTAGAGACAACCACCGCCCTGAAGCTTTCTTT. This sequence encodes CSARDNHRPEAFF.

This sequence joins TRBV28 and TRBJ2-5, with 10 nucleotides matching TRBD1. The CDR3 has 15 residues. V shed 6 bases, J shed 5 bases, and the junction held 9 bases outside the gene matches. CDR1 and CDR2 (germline): MDHEN, SYDVKM. CDR3 residues: CASRPGQGRKETQYF. The CDR3 nucleotides read TGTGCCAGCAGGCCGGGACAGGGGCGCAAGGAGACCCAGTACTTC.

This clonotype has a count of ten or more. The chain has TRBV10-3 and TRBJ1-2; no definite D call. V lost 0 bases and J 5 bases, leaving 7 bases between the germline ends. The CDR3 is 13 residues long. CDR1 is ENHRY, CDR2 SYGVKD, per germline. CDR3 protein: CAISESDVYGYTF. The CDR3 DNA reads TGTGCCATCAGTGAGTCGGATGTTTATGGCTACACCTTC.

V usage is TRBV12-3 or TRBV12-4 and J usage is TRBJ2-4; no clear D gene. V lost 6 bases and J lost 3, with 15 bases in between. This CDR3 is built from 15 residues. The chain's CDR3 is CASSQDAVGKNIQYF. In DNA, the CDR3 is TGTGCCAGCAGCCAGGACGCCGTCGGCAAAAACATTCAGTACTTC.

This rearrangement joins TRBV20-1 to TRBJ2-7; perhaps TRBD2 as D (5 bases). The CDR3 consists of 12 residues. Looked up from germline, CDR1 is DFQATT and CDR2 is SNEGSKA (reference sequence). V lost 6 bases and J 5 bases, leaving 14 bases between the germline ends. The CDR3 nucleotides are TGCAGTGCGAGGGTCGGAGACCACGAGCAGTACTTC. It encodes CSARVGDHEQYF.

In its sample, this clonotype was seen many times. The genes are TRBV6-2 or TRBV6-3 and TRBJ2-1, with D uncertain. CDR3 size: 18 residues. Germline V gene lookup returns CDR1 MNHEY and CDR2 SVGEGT. The V end lost 0 bases, the J end lost 3 bases, and 18 bases lay between the germline ends. CDR3 sequence reads: CASSYSPTGAELYNEQFF. In DNA form, the CDR3 reads TGTGCCAGCAGTTACTCACCTACTGGAGCAGAACTCTACAATGAGCAGTTCTTC.

The V call is TRBV21-1, the J call TRBJ2-6; the D call in the table, TRBD1, was not verified against the DNA. TRBV21-1 corresponds to a pseudogene. The CDR3 length is 19 residues. This CDR3 is CASSERRGRGSSGANVLTF. CDR3 bases: TGTGCCAGCAGCGAAAGGCGGGGCAGGGGGAGCTCTGGGGCCAACGTCCTGACTTTC.

This clonotype has ten or more counts. The chain joins TRBV5-1 to TRBJ1-2, with 9 bases matching TRBD1. This CDR3 has 14 amino acids. Trimming took 4 bases from V and 6 from J; bases not matched to a gene: 7. Germline V lookup: CDR1 SGHRS, CDR2 YFSETQ. The CDR3 is CASSIPQGADGYTF. The CDR3 DNA sequence: TGCGCCAGCAGCATACCACAGGGGGCAGATGGCTACACCTTC.

A few counts support this clonotype. This rearrangement joins TRBV6-1 to TRBJ1-2, with TRBD1 as a possible D gene (5 bases). The CDR3 length is 10 residues. Trimming left V 6 bases short and J 10 bases short, with 9 bases between. Germline-derived CDR1 and CDR2 are MNHNS and SASEGT. This CDR3 is CASRSGAYTF. In nucleotides, the CDR3 is TGTGCCAGCAGGAGCGGGGCCTACACCTTC.

This clonotype was counted only a few times. The CDR3 loop reads CSARDLGRGLYNEQFF. CDR3 DNA sequence: TGCAGTGCTAGAGATCTCGGTAGGGGGCTGTACAATGAGCAGTTCTTC. V gene TRBV20-1 combines with J gene TRBJ2-1; 7 bases fit TRBD1. The germline CDR1 and CDR2 sequences are DFQATT and SNEGSKA (reference sequence). CDR3 length: 16 residues. V lost 0 bases and J lost 4; bases outside the gene matches: 9.

V gene TRBV7-9 combines with J gene TRBJ1-2, with 7 bases matching TRBD1. Germline V gives CDR1 SEHNR, CDR2 FQNEAQ (reference sequence). This CDR3 spans 16 amino acids. The V and J ends lost 5 bases and 8 bases, in that order; junction bases with no gene match: 17. CDR3 protein: CASSNPIGTGVGGYTF. CDR3 DNA sequence: TGTGCCAGCAGCAACCCCATAGGCACAGGGGTAGGGGGCTACACCTTC.

This clonotype has only a few counts. The chain combines TRBV9 with TRBJ1-6, with 10 bases matching TRBD1. This CDR3 contains 16 residues. The trim removed 3 bases at V and 13 bases at J, leaving 13 bases unmatched. The germline V gene has CDR1 SGDLS and CDR2 YYNGEE. CDR3 region: CASSGRQGANQTPLHF. CDR3 DNA: TGTGCCAGCAGCGGCAGACAGGGGGCGAATCAGACTCCCCTCCACTTT.

The chain employs TRBV6-2 or TRBV6-3 and TRBJ2-1; no clear D gene. Trimming took 7 bases from V and 9 from J, leaving 7 bases between them. CDR1 MNHEY and CDR2 SVGEGT come from the germline V gene. This CDR3 comprises 10 residues. This chain's CDR3 is CASKRTEQFF. For the CDR3, the DNA is TGTGCCAGCAAGCGCACTGAGCAGTTCTTC.

This clonotype was seen a few times. J is TRBJ2-1 and V is TRBV12-3 or TRBV12-4, with a possible D match to TRBD1 (6 bases). This CDR3 contains 14 residues. V lost 4 bases to trimming and J lost 6 bases, with 13 bases between them. The CDR3 protein is CASSSLQGFNEQFF. CDR3 coding DNA: TGTGCCAGCAGTTCCCTACAGGGATTCAATGAGCAGTTCTTC.

The chain employs TRBV20-1 and TRBJ2-3, with 8 bases lining up with TRBD2. CDR3 length: 15 residues. CDR1 is DFQATT and CDR2 is SNEGSKA in the germline V gene (reference sequence). V trimming: 5 bases; J trimming: 2 bases; junction bases outside the gene matches: 9. Here the CDR3 DNA reads TGCAGTGCTCCCACCCTTAGCGGGAACACAGATACGCAGTATTTT. Protein sequence: CSAPTLSGNTDTQYF.

The chain employs TRBV6-5 and TRBJ1-2; tentative D call: TRBD1 (5 bases). Trimming removed 4 bases from V and 4 bases from J, with 16 bases in between. This CDR3 has 15 residues. CDR1 is MNHEY, CDR2 SVGAGI, per germline. CDR3 in DNA: TGTGCCAGCAGTTTCCCGAGCAGGGTCCGCTATGGCTACACCTTC. Its translation is CASSFPSRVRYGYTF.

V and J are TRBV12-5 and TRBJ2-7; TRBD2 aligns across 10 bases. This CDR3 has 14 amino acids. Germline V gene lookup returns CDR1 LGHNT and CDR2 FRNRAP. Trimming cost V 2 bases and J 3 bases; bases outside gene matches: 1. As DNA, the CDR3 is TGTGCTAGTGGTTTGTGGACTAGCGGCTACGAGCAGTACTTC. Translated: CASGLWTSGYEQYF.

The CDR3 region is CASSFSRGSSYNSPLHF. Here the CDR3 DNA reads TGTGCCAGCAGTTTCTCGAGGGGCAGCTCCTATAATTCACCCCTCCACTTT. J is TRBJ1-6 and V is TRBV12-3 or TRBV12-4; weak D call: TRBD1 (5 bases). CDR3 length: 17 residues. V gave up 3 bases and J gave up 0 bases, with 12 bases separating them.

The chain has TRBV9 and TRBJ1-4; D is unresolved. Germline V gene lookup returns CDR1 SGDLS and CDR2 YYNGEE. This CDR3 comprises 13 residues. The V and J ends lost 0 bases and 1 base respectively, with 1 base between them. CDR3 DNA: TGTGCCAGCAGCGTAGGAACTAATGAAAAACTGTTTTTT. This codes for CASSVGTNEKLFF.

The V gene is TRBV2, the J gene TRBJ2-1; 7 nucleotides line up with TRBD2. The CDR3 has 13 residues. With 7 bases clipped from V and 10 bases from J, the junction kept 10 bases outside the gene matches. CDR1 is SNHLY and CDR2 is FYNNEI in the germline V gene. CDR3 sequence reads: CASTGNGGGEQFF. DNA of the CDR3: TGTGCCAGCACTGGAAATGGGGGAGGGGAGCAGTTCTTC.

This clonotype was seen ten or more times. The chain recombines TRBV29-1 with TRBJ1-2; 8 nucleotides align to TRBD1. The germline V gene encodes CDR1 SQVTM and CDR2 ANQGSEA. With V trimmed by 4 bases and J by 5 bases, 9 bases remained unmatched. The CDR3 length is 14 residues. The CDR3 is CSVGVAGGAYGYTF. The CDR3 DNA sequence: TGCAGCGTTGGGGTGGCAGGGGGCGCGTATGGCTACACCTTC.

CDR3 region: CSVVIQSFNEQFF. The CDR3 nucleotides read TGCAGCGTTGTCATACAGTCTTTCAATGAGCAGTTCTTC. The rearrangement uses TRBV29-1 and TRBJ2-1; no firm D call. The CDR3 has 13 residues. Germline V CDR1 and CDR2: SQVTM, ANQGSEA. Trimming took off 4 bases at V and 6 bases at J, with 13 bases between the two ends.

This clonotype showed up just a few times. CDR3 region: CASSLAILAGGPYEQYF. The DNA for the CDR3 is TGTGCCAGCAGCTTAGCGATCCTAGCGGGAGGGCCCTACGAGCAGTACTTC. The chain combines TRBV7-2 with TRBJ2-7, with 12 positions matching TRBD2. V shed 0 bases and J 2 bases; nucleotides not matched to a gene: 5. In germline, CDR1 is SGHTA, CDR2 FQGNSA. The CDR3 is 17 amino acids.